This record looks at one T cell receptor beta chain sequence and its context. Its recognized antigen is unknown. No per-base quality is available; no much larger clone lies one base away. Ficoll-Paque density gradient centrifugation was the method used to isolate PBMCs. TCRdb shows the sequencer as Illumina NovaSeq 6000. TCRalpha and TCRbeta cDNA libraries were built by 5'RACE with constant-segment primers, adding sample barcodes and unique molecular identifiers. Trizol reagent was used to extract RNA from every sample. Libraries were amplified in two PCR steps, with a second sample barcode and Illumina TruSeq adapters added in the second step. Sequencing of libraries was performed on an Illumina NovaSeq with 2 x 150 bp paired-end reads. Per the source publication's procedure: The reads were demultiplexed and collapsed into UMI-guided consensus sequences using migec v1.2.7. Using mixcr v2.1.11, the UMI consensuses were aligned to TRA and TRB V and J templates and assembled into clonotypes. Expanded or contracted clonotypes were those called significant by both edgeR and NoisET, with noise models trained on biological replicates. For edgeR calls, the thresholds were a false discovery rate-adjusted p below 0.01 and a log2 fold-change of 1. As an exploratory analysis of dynamics, max-normalized trajectories of the 1000 most abundant clonotypes were examined with PCA combined with hierarchical clustering. The CD4 or CD8 phenotype of responding clones was assigned using the separately sequenced CD4+ and CD8+ repertoires. TCRdb's own reprocessing of the public reads used fastp at Q25 and MiXCR and kept productive beta chains. CDR3 protein duplicates are merged, each entry listing the most common genes and DNA. The V and J calls follow TCRdb's processing rather than the paper's. This sample gives approximately 560,000 distinct CDR3 sequences in total; 17% of them show up just once. Jointly, the top ten make up roughly 7.7% of the sample.

The data were obtained in a study of T-cell memory formation after mild COVID-19 (TCRdb year 2021). For the wider study: Most TCR sequence clusters were specific to one of the two donors. In two donors, T-cell clones that expanded and contracted after mild COVID-19 were followed by sequencing TCRalpha and TCRbeta repertoires longitudinally. Two young, previously healthy adult volunteers made up the cohort, one male and one female.

V has 5 bases trimmed and J has 13 bases trimmed; junction bases matching no gene number 11. From cysteine to phenylalanine, the CDR3 is 13 amino acids long. Only CDR3 DNA remains: 39 bases, in frame from the first base. Overall study outcomes, separate from this receptor: Contracting CD4+ clones were located mainly in the CM and EM memory subsets, whereas CD8+ clones were found to be enriched in EMRA. Only two mild cases were covered by the study, and larger cohorts that include severe cases with pre-infection samples were considered necessary. Clones contracting from day 15 to 85 had balanced CD4/CD8 phenotypes, while a second wave expanding from day 15 to 37 was biased towards CD4+. Some responding clones were detected in pre-infection memory, suggesting pre-existing cross-reactive memory T cells joined the SARS-CoV-2 response. SARS-CoV-2 specificity was not confirmed for the second-wave clones peaking on day 37.

The clonotype comes from an adult woman who had mild COVID-19 (a few samples of this study predate the infection). The sample titles of this study are shuffled in the database, so cell type and time point are left out; the donor was told from shared clones. The sequence links TRBV12-3 or TRBV12-4 to TRBJ2-5; a stretch of 9 junction bases matches TRBD2. The sequenced sample consisted of PBMCs or a T cell subset sorted from them (not recorded which). The bases are TGTGCCAGCAGTCGGGCCAGGCGGGAGGGCCGGTACTTC. This encodes CASSRARREGRYF.